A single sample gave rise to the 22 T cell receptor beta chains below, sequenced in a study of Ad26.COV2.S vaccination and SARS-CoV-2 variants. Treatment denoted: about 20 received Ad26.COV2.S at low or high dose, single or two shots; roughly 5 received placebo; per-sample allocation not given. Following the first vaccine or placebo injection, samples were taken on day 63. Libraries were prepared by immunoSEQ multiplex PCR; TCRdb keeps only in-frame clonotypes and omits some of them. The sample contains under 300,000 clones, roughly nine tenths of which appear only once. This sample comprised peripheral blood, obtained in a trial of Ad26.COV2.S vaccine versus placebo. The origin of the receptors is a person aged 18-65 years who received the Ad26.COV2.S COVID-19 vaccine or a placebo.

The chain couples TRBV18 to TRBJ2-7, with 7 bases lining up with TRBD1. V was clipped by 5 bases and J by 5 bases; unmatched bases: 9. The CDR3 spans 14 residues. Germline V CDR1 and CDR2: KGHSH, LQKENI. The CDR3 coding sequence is TGTGCCAGCTCAGCCGCGACAGGGCACAACGAGCAGTACTTC. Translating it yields CASSAATGHNEQYF.

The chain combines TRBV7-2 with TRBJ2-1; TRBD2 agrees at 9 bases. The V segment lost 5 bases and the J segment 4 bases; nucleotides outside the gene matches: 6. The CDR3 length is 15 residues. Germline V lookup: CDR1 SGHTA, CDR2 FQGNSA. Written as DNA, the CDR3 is TGTGCCAGCAGCCCACGGGCGGGGGGGTACAATGAGCAGTTCTTC. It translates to CASSPRAGGYNEQFF.

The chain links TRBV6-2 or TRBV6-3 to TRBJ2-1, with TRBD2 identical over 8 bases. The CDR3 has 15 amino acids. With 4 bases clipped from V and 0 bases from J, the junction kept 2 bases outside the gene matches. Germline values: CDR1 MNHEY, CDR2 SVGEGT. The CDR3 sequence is CASSLAGISYNEQFF. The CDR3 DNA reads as TGTGCCAGCAGTTTAGCGGGAATCTCCTACAATGAGCAGTTCTTC.

The CDR3 DNA reads TGTGCCAGCAGTTACTCGACTGCGGGACACCCCTATGGCTACACCTTC. Its protein is CASSYSTAGHPYGYTF. The chain has TRBV6-6 and TRBJ1-2; tentatively, D is TRBD1 (6 bases). Germline V lookup: CDR1 MNHNY, CDR2 SVGAGI (reference sequence). This CDR3 is built from 16 residues. With 0 bases removed from V and 4 bases from J, the gap between germline ends came to 15 bases.

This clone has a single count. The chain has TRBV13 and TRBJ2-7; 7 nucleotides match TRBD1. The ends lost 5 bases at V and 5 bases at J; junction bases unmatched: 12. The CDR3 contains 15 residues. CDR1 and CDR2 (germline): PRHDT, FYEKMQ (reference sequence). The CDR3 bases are TGTGCCAGCAGCCCTTCGGACAGGTGGATTCACGAGCAGTACTTC. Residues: CASSPSDRWIHEQYF. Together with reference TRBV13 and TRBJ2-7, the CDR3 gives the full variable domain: AAGVIQSPRHLIKEKRETATLKCYPIPRHDTVYWYQQGPGQDPQFLISFYEKMQSDKGSIPDRFSAQQFSDYHSELNMSSLELGDSALYFCASSPSDRWIHEQYFGPGTRLTVT.

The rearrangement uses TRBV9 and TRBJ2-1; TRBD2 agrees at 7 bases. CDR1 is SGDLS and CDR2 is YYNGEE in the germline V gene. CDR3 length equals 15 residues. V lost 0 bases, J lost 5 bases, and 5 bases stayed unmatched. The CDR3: CASSVAGTTNNEQFF. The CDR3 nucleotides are TGTGCCAGCAGCGTAGCCGGGACTACAAACAATGAGCAGTTCTTC.

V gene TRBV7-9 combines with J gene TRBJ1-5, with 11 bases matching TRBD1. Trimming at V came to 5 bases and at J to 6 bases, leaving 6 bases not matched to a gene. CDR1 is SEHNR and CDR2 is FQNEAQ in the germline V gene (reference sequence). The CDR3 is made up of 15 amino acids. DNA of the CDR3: TGTGCCAGCAGCCGGACAGGGGGCGCGGGTCAGCCCCAGCATTTT. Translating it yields CASSRTGGAGQPQHF.

CDR3 sequence reads: CASSHRQGTEAFF. As DNA, the CDR3 is TGTGCCAGTAGTCACCGTCAGGGGACTGAAGCTTTCTTT. The chain uses TRBV19 and TRBJ1-1; tentatively, D is TRBD1 (6 bases). Germline CDR1 reads LNHDA; CDR2 reads SQIVND (reference sequence). Between the trimmed V and J ends, which lost 5 bases and 5 bases, there was a span of 12 bases. This CDR3 has 13 amino acids.

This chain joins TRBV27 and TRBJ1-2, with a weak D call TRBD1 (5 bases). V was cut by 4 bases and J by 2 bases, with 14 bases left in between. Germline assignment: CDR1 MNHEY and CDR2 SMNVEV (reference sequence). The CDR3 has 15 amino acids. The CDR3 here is CASSSQGRGNYGYTF. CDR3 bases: TGTGCCAGCAGTTCCCAGGGTAGAGGGAACTATGGCTACACCTTC.

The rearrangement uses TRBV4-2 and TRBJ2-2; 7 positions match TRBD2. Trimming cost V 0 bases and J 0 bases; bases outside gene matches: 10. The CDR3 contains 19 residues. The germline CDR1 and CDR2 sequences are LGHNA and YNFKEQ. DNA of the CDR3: TGTGCCAGCAGCCAAGATCTAGAATCGGGAGGACCGAACACCGGGGAGCTGTTTTTT. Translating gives CASSQDLESGGPNTGELFF.

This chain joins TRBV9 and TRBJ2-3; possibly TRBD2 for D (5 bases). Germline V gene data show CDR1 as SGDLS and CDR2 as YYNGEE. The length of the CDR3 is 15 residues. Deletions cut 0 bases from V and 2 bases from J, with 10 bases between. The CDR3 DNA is TGTGCCAGCAGCGTAGCTGAGGGAGTCACAGATACGCAGTATTTT. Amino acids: CASSVAEGVTDTQYF. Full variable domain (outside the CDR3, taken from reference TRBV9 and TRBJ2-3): DSGVTQTPKHLITATGQRVTLRCSPRSGDLSVYWYQQSLDQGLQFLIQYYNGEERAKGNILERFSAQQFPDLHSELNLSSLELGDSALYFCASSVAEGVTDTQYFGPGTRLTVL.

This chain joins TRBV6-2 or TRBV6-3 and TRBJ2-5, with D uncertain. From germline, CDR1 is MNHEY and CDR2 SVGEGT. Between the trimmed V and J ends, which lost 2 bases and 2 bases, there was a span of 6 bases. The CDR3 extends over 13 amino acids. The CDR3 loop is CASSYREQETQYF. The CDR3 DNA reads TGTGCCAGCAGTTACAGAGAACAAGAGACCCAGTACTTC.

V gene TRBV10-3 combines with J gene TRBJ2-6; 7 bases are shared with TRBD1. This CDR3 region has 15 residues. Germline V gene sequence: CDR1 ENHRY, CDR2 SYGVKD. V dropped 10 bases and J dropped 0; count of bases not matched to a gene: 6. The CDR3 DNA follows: TGTGCCACCTGGGACAGAAACTCTGGGGCCAACGTCCTGACTTTC. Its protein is CATWDRNSGANVLTF.

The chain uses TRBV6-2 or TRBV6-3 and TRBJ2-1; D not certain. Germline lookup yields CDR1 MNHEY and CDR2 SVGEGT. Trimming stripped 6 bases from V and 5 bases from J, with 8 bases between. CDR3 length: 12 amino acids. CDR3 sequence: CASSILDNEQFF. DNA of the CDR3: TGTGCCAGCAGCATACTCGACAATGAGCAGTTCTTC.

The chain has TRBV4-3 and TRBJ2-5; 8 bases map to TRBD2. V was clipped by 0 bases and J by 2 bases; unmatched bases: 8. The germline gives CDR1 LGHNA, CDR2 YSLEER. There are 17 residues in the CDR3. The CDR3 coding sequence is TGCGCCAGCAGCCAAGAGCATGATAGCGGGATACAAGAGACCCAGTACTTC. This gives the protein CASSQEHDSGIQETQYF.

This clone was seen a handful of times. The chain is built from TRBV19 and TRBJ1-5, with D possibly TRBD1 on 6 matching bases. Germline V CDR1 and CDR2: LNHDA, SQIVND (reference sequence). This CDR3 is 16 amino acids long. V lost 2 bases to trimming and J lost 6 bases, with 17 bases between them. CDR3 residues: CASSISQGSEGQPQHF. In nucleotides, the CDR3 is TGTGCCAGTAGTATATCACAGGGTAGCGAGGGTCAGCCCCAGCATTTT.

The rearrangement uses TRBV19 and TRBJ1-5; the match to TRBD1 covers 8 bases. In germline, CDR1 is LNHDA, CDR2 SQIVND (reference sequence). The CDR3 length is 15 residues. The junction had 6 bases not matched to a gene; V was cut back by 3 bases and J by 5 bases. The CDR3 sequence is CASSIRAGGYQPQHF. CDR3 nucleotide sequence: TGTGCCAGTAGTATTCGGGCAGGGGGCTATCAGCCCCAGCATTTT.

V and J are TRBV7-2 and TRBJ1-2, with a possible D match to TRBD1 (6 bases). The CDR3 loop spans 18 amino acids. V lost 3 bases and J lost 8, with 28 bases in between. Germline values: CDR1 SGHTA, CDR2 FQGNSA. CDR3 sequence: CASSLYVTGQRKPLGYTF. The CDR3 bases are TGTGCCAGCAGCTTGTACGTCACAGGACAGAGGAAGCCCCTAGGCTACACCTTC.

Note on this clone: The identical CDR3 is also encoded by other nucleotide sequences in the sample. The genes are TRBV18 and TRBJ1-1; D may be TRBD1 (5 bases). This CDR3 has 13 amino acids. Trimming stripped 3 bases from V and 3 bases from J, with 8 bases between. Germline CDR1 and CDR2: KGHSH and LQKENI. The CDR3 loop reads CASSPTGDTEAFF. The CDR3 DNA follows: TGTGCCAGCTCACCCACAGGCGACACTGAAGCTTTCTTT.

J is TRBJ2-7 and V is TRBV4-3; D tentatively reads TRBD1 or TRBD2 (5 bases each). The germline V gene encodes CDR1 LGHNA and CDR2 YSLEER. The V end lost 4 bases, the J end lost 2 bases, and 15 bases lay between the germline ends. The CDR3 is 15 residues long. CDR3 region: CASSLAPGRTYEQYF. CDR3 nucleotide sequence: TGCGCCAGCAGCCTCGCTCCGGGACGCACCTACGAGCAGTACTTC.

In nucleotides, the CDR3 is TGTGCCTGGAATCTGGCAACCGCCAGGGAGACCCAGTACTTC. It is translated as CAWNLATARETQYF. V usage is TRBV30 and J usage is TRBJ2-5, with D uncertain. The V gene's germline CDR1 is GTSNPN and CDR2 SVGIG (reference sequence). CDR3 length: 14 residues. With 4 bases removed from V and 5 bases from J, the gap between germline ends came to 17 bases.

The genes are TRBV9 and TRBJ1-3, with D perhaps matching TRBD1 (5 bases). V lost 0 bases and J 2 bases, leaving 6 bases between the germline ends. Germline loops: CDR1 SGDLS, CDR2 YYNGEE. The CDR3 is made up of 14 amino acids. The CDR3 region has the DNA TGTGCCAGCAGCGTAGAAGGGGCTGGAAACACCATATATTTT. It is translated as CASSVEGAGNTIYF. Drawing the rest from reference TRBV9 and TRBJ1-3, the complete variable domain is DSGVTQTPKHLITATGQRVTLRCSPRSGDLSVYWYQQSLDQGLQFLIQYYNGEERAKGNILERFSAQQFPDLHSELNLSSLELGDSALYFCASSVEGAGNTIYFGEGSWLTVV.